The clone carrying this T cell receptor (beta chain) was seen a few times. The antigen is unknown. Time point given: sample taken at primary tumor resection. There were 65 or so donors, all of them untreated patients with early-stage non-small cell lung cancer. Sequencing of whole RNA from tumor, nontumor lung or frozen PBMC involved no sorting. This sample is part of a study of spatial heterogeneity in lung cancer. Findings of the study overall: Higher tumor mutation counts went along with higher counts of expanded intratumoral alpha and beta TCRs.

V trimming: 7 bases; J trimming: 10 bases; junction bases outside the gene matches: 8. Germline-derived CDR1 and CDR2 are SGHAT and FQNNGV. The CDR3 has 15 amino acids. TCRdb re-called the 5' RACE reads through MiXCR, storing one row per CDR3 protein. The profile shows about 10,000 distinct CDR3 sequences, 8% of them singletons. This receptor was obtained from a male donor with early-stage non-small cell lung cancer. The chain links TRBV11-2 to TRBJ2-3, with 16 nucleotides matching TRBD2. This sample comprised lung tumor tissue, obtained at surgery. In nucleotides, the CDR3 is TGTGCCAGCATCAGCACCGGGACTAGCGGGGGGGCGCAGTATTTT. It yields the protein CASISTGTSGGAQYF.